This passage covers 14 T cell receptor beta chains from one sample sequenced in a study of vaccination effects on CD4 cells after COVID-19. Some clones are missing from TCRdb's copy, which holds only in-frame ones; the method was immunoSEQ multiplex PCR. The sample carries 30,000 to 40,000 clones, around 72% recorded once. These receptors' antigens are unknown. The authors isolated CD4+ T cells after approximately 9 days of culture. Sometime from March through December 2020, the person acquired a SARS-CoV-2 infection that PCR confirmed. Two doses of BNT162b2 or mRNA-1273 vaccine were administered to participants. Material: CD4+ T cells from PBMCs cultured without peptide, obtained after COVID-19 vaccination. Source of these receptors: a human donor who had a prior SARS-CoV-2 infection.

The rearrangement uses TRBV12-5 and TRBJ1-6, with D possibly TRBD1 on 6 matching bases. V was pared by 5 bases and J by 7 bases, with 18 bases between. Looked up from germline, CDR1 is LGHNT and CDR2 is FRNRAP. This CDR3 comprises 16 residues. CDR3 region: CASGPSTGNLNSPLHF. CDR3 nucleotide sequence: TGTGCTAGTGGTCCCTCAACAGGGAATCTAAATTCACCCCTCCACTTT.

This clone was counted between two and nine times. The genes are TRBV24-1 and TRBJ2-3; D may be TRBD1 or TRBD2 (5 bases each). CDR3 length equals 18 residues. V lost 3 bases and J lost 1, with 19 bases in between. CDR1 is KGHDR and CDR2 is SFDVKD in the germline V gene. Here the CDR3 reads CATSDTHYIGDGTDTQYF. Written as DNA, the CDR3 is TGTGCCACCAGTGATACGCACTATATCGGGGACGGCACAGATACGCAGTATTTT.

This chain connects TRBV2 to TRBJ2-7; 9 nucleotides line up with TRBD1. The CDR3 runs 15 residues. CDR1 and CDR2 from the germline V gene are SNHLY and FYNNEI. The junction had 6 bases not matched to a gene; V was cut back by 4 bases and J by 2 bases. The CDR3 DNA follows: TGTGCCAGCAGTGTGGACAGGGGCGATGCCTACGAGCAGTACTTC. It yields the protein CASSVDRGDAYEQYF. Full variable domain (remainder filled in from reference TRBV2 and TRBJ2-7): EPEVTQTPSHQVTQMGQEVILRCVPISNHLYFYWYRQILGQKVEFLVSFYNNEISEKSEIFDDQFSVERPDGSNFTLKIRSTKLEDSAMYFCASSVDRGDAYEQYFGPGTRLTVT.

This clone was detected only a few times. The chain combines TRBV4-1 with TRBJ2-4; 9 bases match TRBD2. CDR3 size: 15 residues. The trim removed 0 bases at V and 9 bases at J, leaving 6 bases unmatched. Germline V gene lookup returns CDR1 MGHRA and CDR2 YSYEKL. CDR3 DNA: TGCGCCAGCAGCCAAGATTTGCGGGGGGGAGGCATTCAGTACTTC. Translated, it gives CASSQDLRGGGIQYF.

The genes are TRBV11-3 and TRBJ2-3; TRBD2 aligns across 9 bases. The junction had 3 bases not matched to a gene; V was cut back by 1 base and J by 4 bases. The CDR3 extends over 15 amino acids. CDR1 and CDR2 (germline): SGHNT, YENEEA. This CDR3 reads CASSLAAGGSDTQYF. CDR3 coding DNA: TGTGCCAGCAGCTTAGCGGCGGGGGGGTCAGATACGCAGTATTTT.

The chain uses TRBV19 and TRBJ2-7; D gene ambiguous. The CDR3 extends over 13 amino acids. The germline gives CDR1 LNHDA, CDR2 SQIVND (reference sequence). V dropped 4 bases and J dropped 2 bases, with 9 bases sitting between them. Written as DNA, the CDR3 is TGTGCCAGTAGTAAGGTCAACACCTACGAGCAGTACTTC. This translates into CASSKVNTYEQYF.

The rearrangement uses TRBV6-4 and TRBJ1-4; D possibly corresponds to TRBD1 (6 bases). Trimming removed 7 bases from V and 3 bases from J, with 27 bases in between. CDR3 length: 19 amino acids. Germline CDR1 reads MRHNA; CDR2 reads SNTAGT. The CDR3 is CASTEDLRQETSSNEKLFF. CDR3 in DNA: TGTGCCAGCACCGAAGACCTTAGACAGGAGACAAGCTCTAATGAAAAACTGTTTTTT.

This clone was picked up one time. The V gene is TRBV7-2, the J gene TRBJ2-5, with a possible D match to TRBD1 (8 bases). From germline, CDR1 is SGHTA and CDR2 FQGNSA. This CDR3 spans 14 amino acids. The V gene lost 5 bases and the J gene lost 4 bases, with 14 bases spanning the gap. CDR3: CASSLNRGGETQYF. The CDR3 DNA sequence: TGTGCCAGCAGCCTAAACAGGGGGGGAGAGACCCAGTACTTC.

The chain combines TRBV23-1 with TRBJ2-7; D gene unclear. TRBV23-1 is known as an ORF, though its function is uncertain. V was shortened by 5 bases and J by 3 bases, with 14 bases between the two germline ends. This CDR3 is built from 14 residues. The CDR3 DNA reads as TGCGCCAGCAGTGCCCATCCGACGTACTACGAGCAGTACTTC. As protein: CASSAHPTYYEQYF.

V and J are TRBV9 and TRBJ2-2; 7 positions match TRBD2. This CDR3 has 15 amino acids. Germline-derived CDR1 and CDR2 are SGDLS and YYNGEE. Losses at the gene ends were 2 bases for V and 1 base for J; bases not matched to a gene: 2. The CDR3 is CASSVLAGNTGELFF. As DNA, the CDR3 is TGTGCCAGCAGCGTCTTAGCGGGGAACACCGGGGAGCTGTTTTTT. Complete variable domain (other parts from reference TRBV9 and TRBJ2-2): DSGVTQTPKHLITATGQRVTLRCSPRSGDLSVYWYQQSLDQGLQFLIQYYNGEERAKGNILERFSAQQFPDLHSELNLSSLELGDSALYFCASSVLAGNTGELFFGEGSRLTVL.

The chain combines TRBV7-2 with TRBJ2-5; tentatively, D is TRBD2 (5 bases). V lost 0 bases and J lost 2, with 13 bases in between. The CDR3 consists of 16 residues. Germline values: CDR1 SGHTA, CDR2 FQGNSA. Written as DNA, the CDR3 is TGTGCCAGCAGCTTAGCTCCGGCTAGCTTACAAGAGACCCAGTACTTC. Encoded protein: CASSLAPASLQETQYF. The variable domain in full, with the rest retrieved from reference TRBV7-2 and TRBJ2-5, is GAGVSQSPSNKVTEKGKDVELRCDPISGHTALYWYRQSLGQGLEFLIYFQGNSAPDKSGLPSDRFSAERTGGSVSTLTIQRTQQEDSAVYLCASSLAPASLQETQYFGPGTRLLVL.

The rearrangement uses TRBV11-2 and TRBJ2-1; the D is unclear. Germline lookup yields CDR1 SGHAT and CDR2 FQNNGV. The V end lost 4 bases, the J end lost 2 bases, and 6 bases lay between the germline ends. The CDR3 is made up of 13 amino acids. The CDR3 DNA is TGTGCCAGCAGCTCTAGACCCTACAATGAGCAGTTCTTC. This codes for CASSSRPYNEQFF.

The chain recombines TRBV6-4 with TRBJ2-1; tentatively, D is TRBD1 (6 bases). There are 13 residues in the CDR3. V dropped 6 bases and J dropped 9 bases, with 15 bases sitting between them. Germline V gene sequence: CDR1 MRHNA, CDR2 SNTAGT. Here the CDR3 DNA reads TGTGCCAGCAGCCCGGACAGTTTGCTTGAGCAGTTCTTC. Protein: CASSPDSLLEQFF.

This clone was counted once. The chain combines TRBV18 with TRBJ2-3, with 8 bases lining up with TRBD2. The CDR3 loop spans 15 amino acids. V trimming: 3 bases; J trimming: 6 bases; junction bases outside the gene matches: 8. Germline assignment: CDR1 KGHSH and CDR2 LQKENI. The CDR3 DNA is TGTGCCAGCTCACCGCCCGGGGGGGGCCAGGATACGCAGTATTTT. Translating gives CASSPPGGGQDTQYF.